There are a few counts of the clone carrying this TCR beta chain. Its specificity is unknown. As every portion of the isolated RNA was reverse transcribed, the sequencing read expressed TCRB transcripts. Clones were sequenced by immunoSEQ multiplex PCR, and TCRdb holds only the in-frame ones, with some missing. This table has hundreds of thousands of clones, about 12% appearing once. Germline assignment: CDR1 ENHRY and CDR2 SYGVKD. CDR3 length: 13 amino acids. Trimming took 6 bases from V and 6 from J, leaving 13 bases between them. This entry belongs to a study of beta chain features in type 1 diabetes. Study-wide results and limits: The study found fewer insertions and more deletions at VDJ junctions in type 1 diabetes patients. TCRB CDR3s from Type 1 diabetes patients were moderately but significantly shorter in all four CD4+ subsets.

The V and J genes are TRBV10-3 and TRBJ2-3; D might be TRBD2 (6 bases). The receptor was derived from a woman between 18 and 30 years old with type 1 diabetes. Sequencing used naive CD4+ T cells from blood. This chain's CDR3 is CAISPTSFDTQYF. CDR3 coding DNA: TGTGCCATCAGCCCGACTAGTTTTGATACGCAGTATTTT.